This T cell receptor beta chain derives from a study of cytomegalovirus exposure and HLA in healthy donors. Study details: From HLA-typed donors, an early data release held about 92 million unique TCRs. Study-level results: Both high specificity and high sensitivity reportedly marked the classifier's diagnosis of cytomegalovirus status.

At sampling all donors were nominally healthy, likely with unrecorded immune exposures. The germline V gene has CDR1 SNHLY and CDR2 FYNNEI. The V segment lost 5 bases and the J segment 1 base; nucleotides outside the gene matches: 3. The CDR3 extends over 15 amino acids. Amplification used 60 Vbeta primers and 13 Jbeta primers. Some clones are missing from TCRdb's copy, which holds only in-frame ones; the method was immunoSEQ multiplex PCR. The table has 130,000 to 150,000 clones, 74% seen once; the top ten hold approximately 4.3%. This clone was seen only once. Its antigen is still unknown. Sequenced input: PBMCs. This TCR was sampled from a man aged 18 to 30 in good health and CMV-seropositive. The chain joins TRBV2 to TRBJ2-2; 8 bases map to TRBD1. Written as DNA, the CDR3 is TGTGCCAGCAGTAGGACAGGGTTGAACACCGGGGAGCTGTTTTTT. This encodes CASSRTGLNTGELFF.